The sequence of this T cell receptor beta chain was determined in a study of blood T cells in healthy people across ages. Study-level points and caveats: It was not possible, with unsorted PBMCs, to conclusively compare naive and antigen-experienced cells.

This CDR3 is 15 amino acids long. CDR1 SGHVS and CDR2 FNYEAQ come from the germline V gene. Trimming cost V 2 bases and J 8 bases; bases outside gene matches: 10. With regard to this clonotype: Its antigen remains unknown.

Investigators took around 10 milliliters of peripheral blood from every donor. Total RNA extracted from each sample amounted to at least 6 micrograms. A sample-barcoded 5' primer and a J-beta primer mix were used in a second PCR of about 6 to 12 cycles. A single record per CDR3 protein comes from TCRdb applying MiXCR to the 5' RACE reads. The table lists about 730,000 distinct CDR3 sequences, roughly 47% of them singletons, with 20% to 25% in the top ten. J is TRBJ2-3 and V is TRBV7-6; 7 bases match TRBD2. The sample was blood. The TCR comes from a woman in her sixties in good health. The CDR3 DNA follows: TGTGCCAGCAGCTTATCTCTAGCGGCCCTCGCTACGCAGTATTTT. It is translated as CASSLSLAALATQYF.